This T cell receptor (beta chain) was recorded in a study of T cells in Graves' hyperthyroidism and ophthalmopathy. Whole-study findings and limits: Ophthalmopathy and stable hyperthyroidism were told apart by a 13 V-J model.

V was clipped by 3 bases and J by 1 base; unmatched bases: 4. Germline CDR1 and CDR2: DFQATT and SNEGSKA (reference sequence). CDR3 length: 15 residues. This clonotype was counted many times. Its antigen is not identified. Regions amplified from RNA transcripts were the TCR beta CDR3 regions. Carried out on the TCR CDR3, a first-round RT-PCR used the HTBI primer set. TCRdb used MiXCR to reprocess the multiplex PCR reads, holding one entry per CDR3 protein. The sample includes hundreds of thousands of distinct CDR3 sequences, 15% to 20% seen only once; the top ten take 3.8%. These patients, aged 18 to 65, had recently diagnosed hyperthyroidism lasting under 2 months.

The rearrangement uses TRBV20-1 and TRBJ2-3, with 10 bases that match TRBD1. Specimen: blood. The source of this sequence is a woman aged 30 to 39 with Graves' hyperthyroidism. The CDR3 reads CSASIGTGGTDTQYF. In DNA form, the CDR3 reads TGCAGTGCTAGCATTGGGACAGGGGGCACAGATACGCAGTATTTT.